This is a list of T cell receptor beta chains from one sample in a study of blood T cell repertoires in COVID-19. Using immunoSEQ multiplex PCR, the repertoire was profiled, and TCRdb retains in-frame clones only, with some absent. In the table there are some 130,000 clones, roughly 69% of which are singletons. The sample was peripheral blood. The source of these receptors is a woman aged 70 to 79 with acute or convalescent COVID-19. Each CDR3 is given with its conserved first and last residue. D genes are given only for firm matches. A row's size may be missing; if present it is once, few, many or a size class.

j_call v_call d_call clone_size cdr3_nt cdr3_aa
TRBJ2-1 TRBV7-3 . . TGTGCCAGCAGCTTATCTCCAGGGGATGAGCAGTTCTTC CASSLSPGDEQFF
TRBJ2-2 TRBV7-3 TRBD1 . TGTGCCAGCAGCTTAACCACAGGGGCCGGGGAGCTGTTTTTT CASSLTTGAGELFF
TRBJ1-4 TRBV4-2 TRBD1 . TGTGCCAGCAGCCAAGAAGGACAGGCAACTAATGAAAAACTGTTTTTT CASSQEGQATNEKLFF
TRBJ2-7 TRBV7-8 . . TGTGCCAGCAGCTTAGCGCTGCTAGACGCCTACGAGCAGTACTTC CASSLALLDAYEQYF
TRBJ1-4 TRBV5-1 TRBD1 many TGCGCCAGCAGCCCGGACAGGGTTGAGGAAAAACTGTTTTTT CASSPDRVEEKLFF
TRBJ1-4 TRBV6-5 . . TGTGCCAGCAGATACTATGGCGGGGGCGAAAAACTGTTTTTT CASRYYGGGEKLFF
TRBJ2-3 TRBV18 . . TGTGCCAGCTCCGCCACAGAACCAGATACGCAGTATTTT CASSATEPDTQYF
TRBJ2-7 TRBV11-2 . few TGTGCCAGCAGCTTAGCGGGTCCGCAGTACTTC CASSLAGPQYF
TRBJ2-7 TRBV29-1 TRBD2 . TGCAGCGTCGTGACTAGCGGGAGGGCCCACGAGCAGTACTTC CSVVTSGRAHEQYF
TRBJ2-2 TRBV5-4 TRBD2 . TGTGCCAGCAGCTTCGATCTAGCGGGGGCTCTTGGTGGGGAGCTGTTTTTT CASSFDLAGALGGELFF
TRBJ1-2 TRBV7-9 TRBD1 . TGTGCCAGCAGCCGCTGGGACAGGGAGGACTATGGCTACACCTTC CASSRWDREDYGYTF
TRBJ1-1 TRBV14 . . TGTGCCAGCAGCAAAGGGGCCAGGTCCCAGGTAGCTTTCTTT CASSKGARSQVAFF
TRBJ2-1 TRBV3-1/TRBV3-2 TRBD2 . TGTGCCAGCAGCCCTCGGACTAGCGGGAGCTATGAGCAGTTCTTC CASSPRTSGSYEQFF
TRBJ2-6 TRBV2 . . TGTGCCAGCAGTGATAGGAGTAGTGGGGCCAACGTCCTGACTTTC CASSDRSSGANVLTF
TRBJ1-2 TRBV6-5 . . TGTGCCAGCAAGCGCGGGGCGGCCAACTATGGCTACACCTTC CASKRGAANYGYTF
TRBJ2-3 TRBV13 TRBD2 . TGTGCCAGCAGCTTAGCTAGCGGGACAACAGATACGCAGTATTTT CASSLASGTTDTQYF
TRBJ1-4 TRBV3-1/TRBV3-2 . . TGTGCCAGCAGCCCTATACAGGGTAGGGGAGAAAAACTGTTTTTT CASSPIQGRGEKLFF
TRBJ1-4 TRBV11-2 . few TGTGCCAGCAGCTTGGGGCTAGGTAATGAAAAACTGTTTTTT CASSLGLGNEKLFF
TRBJ2-3 TRBV6-6 TRBD1 few TGTGCCAGCAGTCCCTCTGGGACAGGTTTCCGCACAGATACGCAGTATTTT CASSPSGTGFRTDTQYF
TRBJ2-1 TRBV5-6 TRBD1 . TGTGCCAGCAGCTTCAGGGGGCGAGATTTATATGAGCAGTTCTTC CASSFRGRDLYEQFF
TRBJ2-5 TRBV5-6 . . TGTGCCAGCAGCTTCCCCGGGGGATTTAAACAAGAGACCCAGTACTTC CASSFPGGFKQETQYF
TRBJ2-3 TRBV6-1 . . TGTGCCACCTCTAGTACTAGCACAGATACGCAGTATTTT CATSSTSTDTQYF
TRBJ2-3 TRBV4-3 . . TGCGCCAGCAGCCAACATCAGGGTATGTCGCGGGGAGGCACAGATACGCAGTATTTT CASSQHQGMSRGGTDTQYF
TRBJ2-1 TRBV15 . few TGTGCCACCAGCATCCCGGGGAATGAGCAGTTCTTC CATSIPGNEQFF
TRBJ2-5 TRBV19 . . TGTGCCAGTAGTATACCCGGGCCGGGAGTGGGAGAGACCCAGTACTTC CASSIPGPGVGETQYF
TRBJ2-7 TRBV6-5 TRBD1 . TGTGCCAGCAGGGGATACGGACAGGGCTCCTACGAGCAGTACTTC CASRGYGQGSYEQYF
TRBJ2-2 TRBV28 TRBD2 . TGTGCCAGCAGTTTCCCCCCACCTCTAGCGGGGACGGACACCGGGGAGCTGTTTTTT CASSFPPPLAGTDTGELFF
TRBJ2-3 TRBV6-5 TRBD2 . TGTGCCAGCAGGATAGCGGGAGGGCCCACAGATACGCAGTATTTT CASRIAGGPTDTQYF
TRBJ1-3 TRBV9 . . TGTGCCAGCAGCAGGAGGGACGGAACCTTGCACTCTGGAAACACCATATATTTT CASSRRDGTLHSGNTIYF
TRBJ2-3 TRBV24-1 TRBD1 . TGTGCCACCAGCAGGGGGACCACAGATACGCAGTATTTT CATSRGTTDTQYF
TRBJ2-1 TRBV6-2/TRBV6-3 TRBD2 . TGTGCCAGCAGTTACTCGGGAGACCGGGACTACTCCTACAATGAGCAGTTCTTC CASSYSGDRDYSYNEQFF
TRBJ1-4 TRBV6-5 TRBD1 . TGTGCCAGCAGCGACAGGGTAAAGGGGGAAAAACTGTTTTTT CASSDRVKGEKLFF
TRBJ1-3 TRBV6-5 . . TGTGCCAGCAGGGACACAGGCTGGTCGGGAAACACCATATATTTT CASRDTGWSGNTIYF
TRBJ2-3 TRBV7-2 TRBD2 . TGTGCCAGCAGCACCCATACTAGCGGTACTAGAGATACGCAGTATTTT CASSTHTSGTRDTQYF
TRBJ1-1 TRBV27 TRBD1 . TGTGCCAGCAGTCCCTACCGGACAGGGTCTGAAGCTTTCTTT CASSPYRTGSEAFF
TRBJ1-4 TRBV6-1 . . TGTGCCAGCAGTTTCGGGGGACTCGAAAAACTGTTTTTT CASSFGGLEKLFF
TRBJ1-2 TRBV11-2 . once TGTGCCAGCAGCCTCAACCCTCAGGGGAGCTATGGCTACACCTTC CASSLNPQGSYGYTF
TRBJ1-5 TRBV7-8 . . TGTGCCACCCTACAGGGAGTGGATTTGAGGGATCAGCCCCAGCATTTT CATLQGVDLRDQPQHF
TRBJ1-1 TRBV9 TRBD1 . TGTGCCAGCAGCGTAGCTGGTGCAGGGGGGAACACTGAAGCTTTCTTT CASSVAGAGGNTEAFF
TRBJ1-2 TRBV7-6 TRBD1 . TGTGCCAGCAGCCCGACAGGGTCCTACTATGGCTACACCTTC CASSPTGSYYGYTF
TRBJ1-2 TRBV27 TRBD1 few TGTGCCAGCAGAAACCGAGGACAGGGGAATGGCTACACCTTC CASRNRGQGNGYTF
TRBJ2-1 TRBV13 . . TGTGCCAGCAGCCTGCAGGGTTTGGACAATGAGCAGTTCTTC CASSLQGLDNEQFF
TRBJ2-7 TRBV19 TRBD2 . TGTGCCAGTAGTCCCAGGGGACTAGCGGGAGGTAGATCCTACGAGCAGTACTTC CASSPRGLAGGRSYEQYF